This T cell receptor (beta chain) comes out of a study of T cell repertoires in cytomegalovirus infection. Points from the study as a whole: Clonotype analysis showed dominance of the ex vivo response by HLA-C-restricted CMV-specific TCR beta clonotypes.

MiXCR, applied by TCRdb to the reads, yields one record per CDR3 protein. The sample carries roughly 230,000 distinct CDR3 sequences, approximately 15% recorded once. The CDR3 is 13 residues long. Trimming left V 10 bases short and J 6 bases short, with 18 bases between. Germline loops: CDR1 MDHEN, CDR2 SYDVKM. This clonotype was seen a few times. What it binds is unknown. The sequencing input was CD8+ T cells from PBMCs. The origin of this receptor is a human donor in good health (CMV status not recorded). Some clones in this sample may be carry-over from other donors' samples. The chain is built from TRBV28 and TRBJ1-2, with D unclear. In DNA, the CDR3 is TGTGCCATCCGACCCTTGGGCATGCATGGCTACACCTTC. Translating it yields CAIRPLGMHGYTF.